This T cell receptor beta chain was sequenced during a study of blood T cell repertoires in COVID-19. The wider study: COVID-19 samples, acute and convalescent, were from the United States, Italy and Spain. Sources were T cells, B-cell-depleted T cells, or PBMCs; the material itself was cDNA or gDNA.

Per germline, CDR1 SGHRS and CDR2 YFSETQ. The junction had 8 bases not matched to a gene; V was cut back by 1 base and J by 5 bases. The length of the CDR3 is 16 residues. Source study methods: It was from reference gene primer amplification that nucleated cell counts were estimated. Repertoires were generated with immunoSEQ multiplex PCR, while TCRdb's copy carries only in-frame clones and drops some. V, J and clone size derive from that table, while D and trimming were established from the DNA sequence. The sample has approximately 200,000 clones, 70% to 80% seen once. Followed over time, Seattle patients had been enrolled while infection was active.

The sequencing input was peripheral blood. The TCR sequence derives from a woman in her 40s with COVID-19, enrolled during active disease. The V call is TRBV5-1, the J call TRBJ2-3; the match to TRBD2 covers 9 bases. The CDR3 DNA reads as TGCGCCAGCAGCTTGAGGAGCGGGGGGTCGGTAGATACGCAGTATTTT. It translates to CASSLRSGGSVDTQYF.